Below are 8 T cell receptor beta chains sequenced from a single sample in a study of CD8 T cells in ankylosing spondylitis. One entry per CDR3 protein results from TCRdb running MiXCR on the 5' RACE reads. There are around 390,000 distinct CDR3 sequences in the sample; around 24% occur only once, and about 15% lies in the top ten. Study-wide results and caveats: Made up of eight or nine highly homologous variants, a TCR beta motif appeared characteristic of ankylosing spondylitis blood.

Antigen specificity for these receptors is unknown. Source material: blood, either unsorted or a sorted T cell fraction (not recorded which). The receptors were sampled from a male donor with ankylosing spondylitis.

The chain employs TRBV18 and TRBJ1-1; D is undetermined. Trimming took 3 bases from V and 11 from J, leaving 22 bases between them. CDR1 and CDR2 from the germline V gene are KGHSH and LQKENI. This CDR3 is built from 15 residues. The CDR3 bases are TGTGCCAGCTCACCGACCGGGTGGCAGCGGTTGCGGGCTTTCTTT. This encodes CASSPTGWQRLRAFF.

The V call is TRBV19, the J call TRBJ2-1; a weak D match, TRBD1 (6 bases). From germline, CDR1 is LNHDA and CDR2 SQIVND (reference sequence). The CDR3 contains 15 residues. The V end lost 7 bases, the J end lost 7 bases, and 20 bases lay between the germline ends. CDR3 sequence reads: CASIQLGQGTNEQFF. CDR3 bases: TGTGCCAGTATCCAACTAGGGCAAGGGACAAATGAGCAGTTCTTC.

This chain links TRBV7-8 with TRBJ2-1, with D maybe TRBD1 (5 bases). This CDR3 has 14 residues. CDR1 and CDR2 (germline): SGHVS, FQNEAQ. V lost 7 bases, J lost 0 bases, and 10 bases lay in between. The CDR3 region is CASTPQVSYNEQFF. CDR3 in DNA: TGTGCCAGCACCCCACAGGTCTCCTACAATGAGCAGTTCTTC.

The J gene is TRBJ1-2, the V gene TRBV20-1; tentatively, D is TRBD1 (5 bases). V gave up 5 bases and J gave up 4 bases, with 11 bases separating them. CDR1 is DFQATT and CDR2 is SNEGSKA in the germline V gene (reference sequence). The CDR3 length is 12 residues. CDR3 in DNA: TGCAGTGCTCCGGGACCGCTCTATGGCTACACCTTC. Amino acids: CSAPGPLYGYTF.

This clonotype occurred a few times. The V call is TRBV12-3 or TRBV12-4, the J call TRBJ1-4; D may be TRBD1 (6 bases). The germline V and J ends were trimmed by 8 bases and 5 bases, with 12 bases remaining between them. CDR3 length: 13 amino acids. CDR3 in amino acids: CASLPTGNEKLFF. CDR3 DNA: TGTGCCAGCCTCCCGACAGGAAATGAAAAACTGTTTTTT.

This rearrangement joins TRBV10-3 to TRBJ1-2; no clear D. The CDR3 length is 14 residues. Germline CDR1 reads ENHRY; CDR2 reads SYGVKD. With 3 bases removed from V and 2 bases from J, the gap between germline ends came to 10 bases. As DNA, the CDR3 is TGTGCCATCAGTGAATTTCATCCGAACTATGGCTACACCTTC. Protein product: CAISEFHPNYGYTF.

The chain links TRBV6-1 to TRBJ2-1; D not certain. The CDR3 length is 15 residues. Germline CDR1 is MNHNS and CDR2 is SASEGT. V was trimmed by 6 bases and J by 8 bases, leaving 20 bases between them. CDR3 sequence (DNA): TGTGCCAGCAGAGTTTTAATAGGGCTCCGCGATGAGCAGTTCTTC. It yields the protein CASRVLIGLRDEQFF.

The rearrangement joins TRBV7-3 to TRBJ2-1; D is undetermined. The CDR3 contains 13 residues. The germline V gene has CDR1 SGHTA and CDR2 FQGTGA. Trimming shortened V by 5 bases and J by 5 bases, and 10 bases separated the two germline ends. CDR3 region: CASSPRQNNEQFF. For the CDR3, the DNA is TGTGCCAGCAGCCCTAGACAAAACAATGAGCAGTTCTTC.